The 11 T cell receptor beta chains presented below share a single source sample, sequenced in a study of Ad26.COV2.S vaccination and SARS-CoV-2 variants. TCRdb's copy holds only in-frame clones and misses some; the assay was immunoSEQ multiplex PCR. This table holds some 370,000 clones, about four fifths found once. Treatment here: roughly 20 received Ad26.COV2.S at low or high dose, single or two shots; about 5 received placebo; per-sample allocation not given. It was on day 63 after the first vaccine or placebo injection that samples were taken. The material was peripheral blood, obtained in a trial of Ad26.COV2.S vaccine versus placebo. These TCRs come from a person between 18 and 65 years old who received the Ad26.COV2.S COVID-19 vaccine or a placebo.

This chain connects TRBV28 to TRBJ1-4; TRBD1 is a possible D gene (5 bases). CDR1 MDHEN and CDR2 SYDVKM come from the germline V gene. V was shortened by 0 bases and J by 8 bases, with 13 bases between the two germline ends. This CDR3 comprises 15 residues. CDR3 sequence: CASSLWRGRGEKLFF. The CDR3 bases are TGTGCCAGCAGTTTATGGAGGGGAAGGGGAGAAAAACTGTTTTTT.

V is TRBV10-3 and J is TRBJ2-7; D gene uncertain. The CDR3 contains 16 residues. CDR1 and CDR2 from the germline V gene are ENHRY and SYGVKD. Trimming stripped 3 bases from V and 5 bases from J, with 20 bases between. The CDR3 reads CAISDRVGKGRNEQYF. CDR3 in DNA: TGTGCCATCAGTGATAGGGTGGGTAAGGGTAGGAACGAGCAGTACTTC.

The chain combines TRBV5-5 with TRBJ1-2, with D perhaps matching TRBD1 (5 bases). CDR1 is SGHKS, CDR2 YYEKEE, per germline (reference sequence). V was clipped by 4 bases and J by 8 bases, with 12 bases between them. The CDR3 spans 12 residues. As DNA, the CDR3 is TGTGCCAGCAGCCCTCAGGGTCCCGGCTACACCTTC. Encoded protein: CASSPQGPGYTF.

Within the sample, this clone is medium-sized. The V gene is TRBV5-6, the J gene TRBJ2-7; D perhaps matches TRBD2 (6 bases). V was trimmed by 4 bases and J by 2 bases, leaving 10 bases between them. Germline-derived CDR1 and CDR2 are SGHDT and YYEEEE. The CDR3 runs to 13 residues. In DNA form, the CDR3 reads TGTGCCAGCAGCCGGGACTTAGCCTACGAGCAGTACTTC. Residues: CASSRDLAYEQYF.

The CDR3 DNA sequence: TGTGCCACCAGTGATTCGAACGGCTATGGCTACACCTTC. This translates into CATSDSNGYGYTF. The J gene is TRBJ1-2, the V gene TRBV24-1; D is uncertain. The CDR3 is 13 residues long. Germline-derived CDR1 and CDR2 are KGHDR and SFDVKD. With 2 bases removed from V and 4 bases from J, the gap between germline ends came to 7 bases.

The chain uses TRBV18 and TRBJ2-3; tentative D call: TRBD1 (6 bases). Germline V gene data show CDR1 as KGHSH and CDR2 as LQKENI. This CDR3 spans 14 amino acids. V dropped 2 bases and J dropped 5 bases, with 11 bases sitting between them. The CDR3 region is CASSPIQGIDTQYF. The CDR3 bases are TGTGCCAGCTCACCAATACAGGGTATAGATACGCAGTATTTT.

This chain connects TRBV29-1 to TRBJ1-1; TRBD1 might be the D (5 bases). This CDR3 has 13 residues. CDR1 SQVTM and CDR2 ANQGSEA come from the germline V gene. V shed 5 bases and J shed 5 bases, with 15 bases lying between them. The CDR3 protein is CSVYGGWGTEAFF. The CDR3 DNA is TGCAGCGTTTACGGGGGATGGGGAACTGAAGCTTTCTTT.

CDR3 residues: CASSELRSRQPQHF. DNA of the CDR3: TGTGCCAGCAGTGAATTGAGGTCTAGACAGCCCCAGCATTTT. The genes are TRBV2 and TRBJ1-5; unclear D gene. From germline, CDR1 is SNHLY and CDR2 FYNNEI. The CDR3 is 14 residues long. The V end lost 2 bases, the J end lost 7 bases, and 12 bases lay between the germline ends.

The rearrangement uses TRBV6-2 or TRBV6-3 and TRBJ1-3; tentative D call: TRBD1 (5 bases). V dropped 2 bases and J dropped 1 base, with 15 bases sitting between them. The CDR3 extends over 17 amino acids. Germline CDR1 reads MNHEY; CDR2 reads SVGEGT. The CDR3 region has the DNA TGTGCCAGCAGTTACCGACAGTGGTGGGGATCTGGAAACACCATATATTTT. This encodes CASSYRQWWGSGNTIYF.

J is TRBJ1-5 and V is TRBV6-6; the D gene is possibly TRBD1 (5 bases). V gave up 5 bases and J gave up 3 bases, with 17 bases separating them. The CDR3 contains 16 residues. Germline lookup yields CDR1 MNHNY and CDR2 SVGAGI (reference sequence). This chain's CDR3 is CASSRGASSNNQPQHF. CDR3 DNA: TGTGCCAGCAGTCGCGGGGCCTCAAGTAACAATCAGCCCCAGCATTTT.

This clone was detected only a few times. The J gene is TRBJ1-1, the V gene TRBV3-1 (or the pseudogene TRBV3-2); 9 positions agree with TRBD1. This CDR3 has 14 residues. In germline, CDR1 is LGHDT, CDR2 YNNKEL (reference sequence). Germline trimming cut 1 base from V and 6 bases from J; bases unmatched to any gene: 3. The CDR3 DNA reads TGTGCCAGCAGCCAAGCTACAGGGGGCTCTGAAGCTTTCTTT. Translating it yields CASSQATGGSEAFF.